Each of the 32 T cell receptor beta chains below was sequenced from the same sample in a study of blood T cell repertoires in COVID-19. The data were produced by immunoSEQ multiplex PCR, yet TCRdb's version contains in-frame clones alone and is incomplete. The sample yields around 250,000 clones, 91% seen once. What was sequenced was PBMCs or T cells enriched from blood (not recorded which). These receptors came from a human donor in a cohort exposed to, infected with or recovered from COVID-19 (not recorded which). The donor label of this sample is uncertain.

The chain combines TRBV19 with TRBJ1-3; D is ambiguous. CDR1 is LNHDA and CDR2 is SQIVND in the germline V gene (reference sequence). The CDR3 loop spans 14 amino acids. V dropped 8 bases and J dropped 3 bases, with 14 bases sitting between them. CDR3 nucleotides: TGTGCCAGTGGAACAGCCAACCATGGAAACACCATATATTTT. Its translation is CASGTANHGNTIYF.

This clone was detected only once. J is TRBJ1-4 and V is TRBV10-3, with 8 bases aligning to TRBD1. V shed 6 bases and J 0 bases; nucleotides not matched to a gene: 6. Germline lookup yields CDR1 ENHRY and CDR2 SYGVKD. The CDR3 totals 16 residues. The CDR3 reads CAISQGAPTTNEKLFF. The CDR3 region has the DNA TGTGCCATCAGCCAGGGGGCCCCAACAACTAATGAAAAACTGTTTTTT.

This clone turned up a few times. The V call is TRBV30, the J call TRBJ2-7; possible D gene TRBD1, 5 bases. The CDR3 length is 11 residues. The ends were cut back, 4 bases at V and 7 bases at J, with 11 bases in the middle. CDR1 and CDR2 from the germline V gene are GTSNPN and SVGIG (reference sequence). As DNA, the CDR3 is TGTGCCTGGACGTCAGGGCGGGAGCAGTACTTC. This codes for CAWTSGREQYF. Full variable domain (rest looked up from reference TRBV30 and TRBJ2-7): SQTIHQWPATLVQPVGSPLSLECTVEGTSNPNLYWYRQAAGRGLQLLFYSVGIGQISSEVPQNLSASRPQDRQFILSSKKLLLSDSGFYLCAWTSGREQYFGPGTRLTVT.

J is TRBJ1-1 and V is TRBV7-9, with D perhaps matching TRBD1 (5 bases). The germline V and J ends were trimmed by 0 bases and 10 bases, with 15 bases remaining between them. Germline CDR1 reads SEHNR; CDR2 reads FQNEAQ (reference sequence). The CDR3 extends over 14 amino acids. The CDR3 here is CASSLASSTGGAFF. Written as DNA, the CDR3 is TGTGCCAGCAGCTTAGCTTCCAGTACGGGGGGAGCTTTCTTT.

The CDR3 sequence is CSSQGALNTEAFF. In DNA, the CDR3 is TGCAGCTCACAGGGGGCCCTGAACACTGAAGCTTTCTTT. The chain combines TRBV29-1 with TRBJ1-1; 9 bases agree with TRBD1. Germline trimming cut 8 bases from V and 0 bases from J; bases unmatched to any gene: 4. The CDR3 consists of 13 residues. Germline V gene data show CDR1 as SQVTM and CDR2 as ANQGSEA.

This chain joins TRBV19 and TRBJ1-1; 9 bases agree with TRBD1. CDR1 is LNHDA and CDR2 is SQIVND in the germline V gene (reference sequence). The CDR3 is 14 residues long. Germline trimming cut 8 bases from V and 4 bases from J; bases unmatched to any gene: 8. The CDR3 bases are TGTGCCAGTGAGACCGGGACAGGGAGCACTGAAGCTTTCTTT. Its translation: CASETGTGSTEAFF.

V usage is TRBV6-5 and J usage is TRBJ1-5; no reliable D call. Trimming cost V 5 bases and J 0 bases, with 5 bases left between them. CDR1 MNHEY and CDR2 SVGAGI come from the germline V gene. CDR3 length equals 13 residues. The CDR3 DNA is TGTGCCAGCAGTATGTATAGCAATCAGCCCCAGCATTTT. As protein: CASSMYSNQPQHF.

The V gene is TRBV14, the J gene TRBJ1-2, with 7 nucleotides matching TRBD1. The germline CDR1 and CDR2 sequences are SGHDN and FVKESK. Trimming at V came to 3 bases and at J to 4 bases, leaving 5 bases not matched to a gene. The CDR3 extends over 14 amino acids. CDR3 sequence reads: CASSHSGQFYGYTF. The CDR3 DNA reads TGTGCCAGCAGCCACTCGGGACAGTTCTATGGCTACACCTTC.

The CDR3, as DNA: TGTGCCAGCAGCCCCGGAATGGCCGGGGTTGTATTTCCCACCGGGGAGCTGTTTTTT. Translation: CASSPGMAGVVFPTGELFF. The genes are TRBV6-2 or TRBV6-3 and TRBJ2-2, with TRBD2 as a possible D gene (5 bases). CDR1 MNHEY and CDR2 SVGEGT come from the germline V gene. The CDR3 sequence is 19 residues long. V lost 6 bases and J 4 bases, leaving 27 bases between the germline ends.

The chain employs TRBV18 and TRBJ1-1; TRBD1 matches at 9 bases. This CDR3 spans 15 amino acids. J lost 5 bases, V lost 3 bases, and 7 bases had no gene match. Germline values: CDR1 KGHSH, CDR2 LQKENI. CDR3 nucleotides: TGTGCCAGCTCACCGGCCGGGACAGGGCGAACTGAAGCTTTCTTT. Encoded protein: CASSPAGTGRTEAFF.

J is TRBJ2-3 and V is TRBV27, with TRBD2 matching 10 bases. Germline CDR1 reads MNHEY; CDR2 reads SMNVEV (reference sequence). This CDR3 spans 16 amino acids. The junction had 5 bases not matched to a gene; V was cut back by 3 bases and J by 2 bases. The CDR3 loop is CASSLVAGGHTDTQYF. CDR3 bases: TGTGCCAGCAGTTTGGTAGCGGGGGGCCACACAGATACGCAGTATTTT.

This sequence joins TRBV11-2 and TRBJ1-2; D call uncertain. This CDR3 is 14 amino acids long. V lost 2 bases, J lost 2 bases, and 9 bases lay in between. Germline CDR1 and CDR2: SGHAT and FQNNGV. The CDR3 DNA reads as TGTGCCAGCAGCTTATCAGGCGGGAACTATGGCTACACCTTC. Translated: CASSLSGGNYGYTF.

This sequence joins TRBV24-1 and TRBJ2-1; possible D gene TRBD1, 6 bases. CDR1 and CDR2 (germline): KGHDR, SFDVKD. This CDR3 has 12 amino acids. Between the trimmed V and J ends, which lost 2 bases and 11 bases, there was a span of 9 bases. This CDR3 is CATSDYQGKQFF. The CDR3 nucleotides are TGTGCCACCAGTGATTATCAGGGGAAGCAGTTCTTC.

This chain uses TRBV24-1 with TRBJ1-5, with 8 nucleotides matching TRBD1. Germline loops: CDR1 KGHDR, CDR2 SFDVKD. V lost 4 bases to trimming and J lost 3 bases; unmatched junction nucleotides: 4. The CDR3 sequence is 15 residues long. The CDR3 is CATSEPTGDNQPQHF. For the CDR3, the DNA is TGTGCCACCAGTGAACCGACAGGGGACAATCAGCCCCAGCATTTT.

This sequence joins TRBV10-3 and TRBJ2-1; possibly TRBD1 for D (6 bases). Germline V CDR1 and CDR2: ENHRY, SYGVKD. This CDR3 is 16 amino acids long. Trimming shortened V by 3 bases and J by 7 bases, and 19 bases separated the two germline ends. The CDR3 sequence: CAISDYPQGSPNEQFF. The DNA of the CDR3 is TGTGCCATCAGTGATTATCCACAGGGTTCTCCTAATGAGCAGTTCTTC.

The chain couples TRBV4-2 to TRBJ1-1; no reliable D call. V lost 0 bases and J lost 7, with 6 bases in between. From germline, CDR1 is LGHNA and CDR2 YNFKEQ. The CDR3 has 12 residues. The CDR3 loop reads CASSQDRIEAFF. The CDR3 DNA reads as TGTGCCAGCAGCCAAGATAGAATTGAAGCTTTCTTT.

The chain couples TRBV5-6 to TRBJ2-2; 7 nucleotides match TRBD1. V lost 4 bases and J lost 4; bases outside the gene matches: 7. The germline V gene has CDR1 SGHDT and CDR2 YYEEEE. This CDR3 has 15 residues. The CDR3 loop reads CASSPRDSLTGELFF. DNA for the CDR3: TGTGCCAGCAGCCCAAGGGACAGCCTCACCGGGGAGCTGTTTTTT.

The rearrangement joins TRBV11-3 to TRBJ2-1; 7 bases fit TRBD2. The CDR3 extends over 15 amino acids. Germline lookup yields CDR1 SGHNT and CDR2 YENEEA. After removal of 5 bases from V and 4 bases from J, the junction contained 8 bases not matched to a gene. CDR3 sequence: CASSKSGDPYNEQFF. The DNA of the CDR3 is TGTGCCAGCAGCAAAAGCGGGGACCCTTACAATGAGCAGTTCTTC.

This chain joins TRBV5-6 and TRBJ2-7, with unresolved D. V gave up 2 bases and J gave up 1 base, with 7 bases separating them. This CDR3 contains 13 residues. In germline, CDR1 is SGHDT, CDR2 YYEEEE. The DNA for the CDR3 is TGTGCCAGCAGCTTTTACTTATCCTACGAGCAGTACTTC. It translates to CASSFYLSYEQYF.

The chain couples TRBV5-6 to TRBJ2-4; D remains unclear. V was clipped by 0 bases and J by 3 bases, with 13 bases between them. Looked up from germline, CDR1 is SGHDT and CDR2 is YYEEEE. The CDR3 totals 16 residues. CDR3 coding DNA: TGTGCCAGCAGCTTGGAATTTGGTTCGGTCAAAAACATTCAGTACTTC. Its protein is CASSLEFGSVKNIQYF.

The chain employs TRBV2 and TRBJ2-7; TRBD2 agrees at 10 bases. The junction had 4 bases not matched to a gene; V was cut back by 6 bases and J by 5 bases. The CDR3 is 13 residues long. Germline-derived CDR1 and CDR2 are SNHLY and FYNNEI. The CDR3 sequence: CASSRSGGNEQYF. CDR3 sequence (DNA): TGTGCCAGCAGCCGTAGCGGGGGGAACGAGCAGTACTTC.

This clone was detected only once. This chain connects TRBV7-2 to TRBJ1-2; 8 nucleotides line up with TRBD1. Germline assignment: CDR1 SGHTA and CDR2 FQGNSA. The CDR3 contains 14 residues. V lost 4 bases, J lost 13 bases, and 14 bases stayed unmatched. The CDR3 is CASSSWTGHEVVTF. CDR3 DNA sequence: TGTGCCAGCAGCTCATGGACAGGGCATGAGGTTGTCACCTTC. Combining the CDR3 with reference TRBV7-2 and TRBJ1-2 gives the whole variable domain GAGVSQSPSNKVTEKGKDVELRCDPISGHTALYWYRQSLGQGLEFLIYFQGNSAPDKSGLPSDRFSAERTGGSVSTLTIQRTQQEDSAVYLCASSSWTGHEVVTFGSGTRLTVV.

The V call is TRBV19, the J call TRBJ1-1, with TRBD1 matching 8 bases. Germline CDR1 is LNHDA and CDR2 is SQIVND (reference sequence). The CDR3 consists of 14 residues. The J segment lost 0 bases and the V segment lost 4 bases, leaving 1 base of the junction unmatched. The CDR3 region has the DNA TGTGCCAGTAGTAGGGGACAGGTGAACACTGAAGCTTTCTTT. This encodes CASSRGQVNTEAFF.

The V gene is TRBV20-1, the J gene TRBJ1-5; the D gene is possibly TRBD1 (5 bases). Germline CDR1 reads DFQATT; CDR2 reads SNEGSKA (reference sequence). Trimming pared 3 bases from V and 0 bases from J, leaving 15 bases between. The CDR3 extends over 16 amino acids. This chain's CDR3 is CSASPPGGYSNQPQHF. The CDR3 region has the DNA TGCAGTGCTAGTCCTCCGGGGGGATATAGCAATCAGCCCCAGCATTTT.

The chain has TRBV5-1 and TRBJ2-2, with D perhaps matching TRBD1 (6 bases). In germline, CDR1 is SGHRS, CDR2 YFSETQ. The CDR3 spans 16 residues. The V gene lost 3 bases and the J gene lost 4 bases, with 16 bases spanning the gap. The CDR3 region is CASSSDPGQSTGELFF. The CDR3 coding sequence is TGCGCCAGCAGCTCCGACCCCGGACAGTCCACCGGGGAGCTGTTTTTT.

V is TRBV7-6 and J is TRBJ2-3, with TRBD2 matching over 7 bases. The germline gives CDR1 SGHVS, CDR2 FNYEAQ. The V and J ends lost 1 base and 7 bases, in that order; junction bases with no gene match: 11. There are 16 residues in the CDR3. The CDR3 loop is CASSLGGTIWLNTQYF. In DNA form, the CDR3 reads TGTGCCAGCAGCTTAGGTGGGACTATTTGGTTGAATACGCAGTATTTT.

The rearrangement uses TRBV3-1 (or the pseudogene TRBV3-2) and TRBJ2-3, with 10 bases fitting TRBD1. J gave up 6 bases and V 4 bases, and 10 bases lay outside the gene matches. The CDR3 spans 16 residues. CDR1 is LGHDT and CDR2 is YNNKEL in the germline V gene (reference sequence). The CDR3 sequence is CASSLAGTGDADTQYF. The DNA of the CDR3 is TGTGCCAGCAGCCTCGCCGGGACAGGGGATGCCGATACGCAGTATTTT.

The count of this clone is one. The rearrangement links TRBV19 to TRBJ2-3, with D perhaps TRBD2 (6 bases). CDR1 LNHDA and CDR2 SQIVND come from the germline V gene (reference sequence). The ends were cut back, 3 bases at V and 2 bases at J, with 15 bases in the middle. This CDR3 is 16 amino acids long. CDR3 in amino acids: CASSIVPAGPTDTQYF. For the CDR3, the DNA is TGTGCCAGTAGTATCGTCCCCGCGGGGCCCACAGATACGCAGTATTTT. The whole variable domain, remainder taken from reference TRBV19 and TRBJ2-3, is DGGITQSPKYLFRKEGQNVTLSCEQNLNHDAMYWYRQDPGQGLRLIYYSQIVNDFQKGDIAEGYSVSREKKESFPLTVTSAQKNPTAFYLCASSIVPAGPTDTQYFGPGTRLTVL.

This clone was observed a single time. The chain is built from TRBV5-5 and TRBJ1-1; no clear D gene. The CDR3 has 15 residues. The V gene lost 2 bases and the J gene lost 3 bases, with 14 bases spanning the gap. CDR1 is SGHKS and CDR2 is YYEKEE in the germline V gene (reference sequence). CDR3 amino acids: CASSFSGGGYTEAFF. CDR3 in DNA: TGTGCCAGCAGCTTTTCGGGTGGCGGGTACACTGAAGCTTTCTTT.

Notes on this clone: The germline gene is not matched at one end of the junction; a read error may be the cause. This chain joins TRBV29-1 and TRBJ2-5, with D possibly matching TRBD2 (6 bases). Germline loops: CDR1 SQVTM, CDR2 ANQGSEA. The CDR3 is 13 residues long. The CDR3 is CSVEGEVDETQYF. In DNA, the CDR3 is TGCAGCGTCGAAGGGGAGGTCGACGAGACCCAGTACTTC.

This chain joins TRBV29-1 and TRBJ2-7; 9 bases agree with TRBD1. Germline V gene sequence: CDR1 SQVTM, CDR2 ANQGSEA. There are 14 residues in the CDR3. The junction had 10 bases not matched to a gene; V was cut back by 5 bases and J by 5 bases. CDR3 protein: CSVSRTGAMNEQYF. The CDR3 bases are TGCAGCGTTTCGAGGACAGGGGCTATGAACGAGCAGTACTTC.

CDR3 residues: CASSPGLAGGQETQYF. The CDR3 region has the DNA TGTGCCAGCAGCCCGGGTCTAGCGGGGGGGCAAGAGACCCAGTACTTC. The chain combines TRBV5-4 with TRBJ2-5; TRBD2 matches at 12 bases. CDR3 length: 16 amino acids. From germline, CDR1 is SGHNT and CDR2 YYREEE (reference sequence). The J segment lost 2 bases and the V segment lost 4 bases, leaving 6 bases of the junction unmatched.